This T cell receptor beta chain was obtained from a study of cytomegalovirus exposure and HLA in healthy donors. Notes on the study in general: Later on, an analysis tied roughly 17,000 TCR beta sequences to HLA alleles at 0.05 false discovery rate. Several of the most significant clusters appeared linked to common viral pathogens, based on a later analysis.

This CDR3 has 14 amino acids. The V and J ends lost 6 bases and 2 bases, in that order; junction bases with no gene match: 4. CDR1 MNHEY and CDR2 SVGAGI come from the germline V gene. Worth noting for this clone: Antigen: not known.

The PCR was carried out with 60 Vbeta primers and 13 Jbeta primers. Authors' methods: In a later analysis, 79 million or so unique TCR beta chains included roughly 11 million shared by two or more donors. Measured with immunoSEQ multiplex PCR; TCRdb has only the in-frame clones, and not every one. V and J calls and clone size follow that table, whereas D and trimming were derived from the DNA. The sample holds about 130,000 clones, roughly 80% seen once. Specimen: PBMCs. V gene TRBV6-5 combines with J gene TRBJ2-3; 8 bases agree with TRBD2. This TCR was sampled from a man under 40 in good health and CMV-seronegative. The CDR3, as DNA: TGTGCCAGCAGCCATGGACTAGCCACAGATACGCAGTATTTT. It encodes CASSHGLATDTQYF.